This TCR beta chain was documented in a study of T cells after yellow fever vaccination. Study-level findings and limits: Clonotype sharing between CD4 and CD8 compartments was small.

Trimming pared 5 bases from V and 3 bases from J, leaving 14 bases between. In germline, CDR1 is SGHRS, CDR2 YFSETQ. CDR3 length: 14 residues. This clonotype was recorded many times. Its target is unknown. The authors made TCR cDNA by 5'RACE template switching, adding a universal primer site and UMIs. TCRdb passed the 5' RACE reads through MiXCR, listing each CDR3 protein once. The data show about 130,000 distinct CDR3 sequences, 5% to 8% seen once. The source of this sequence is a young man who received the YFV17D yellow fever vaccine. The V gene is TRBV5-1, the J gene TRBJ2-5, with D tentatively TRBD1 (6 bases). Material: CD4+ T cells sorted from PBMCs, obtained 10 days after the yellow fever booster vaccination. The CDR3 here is CASRAGTPEETQYF. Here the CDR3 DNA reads TGCGCCAGCAGGGCCGGGACACCAGAAGAGACCCAGTACTTC.